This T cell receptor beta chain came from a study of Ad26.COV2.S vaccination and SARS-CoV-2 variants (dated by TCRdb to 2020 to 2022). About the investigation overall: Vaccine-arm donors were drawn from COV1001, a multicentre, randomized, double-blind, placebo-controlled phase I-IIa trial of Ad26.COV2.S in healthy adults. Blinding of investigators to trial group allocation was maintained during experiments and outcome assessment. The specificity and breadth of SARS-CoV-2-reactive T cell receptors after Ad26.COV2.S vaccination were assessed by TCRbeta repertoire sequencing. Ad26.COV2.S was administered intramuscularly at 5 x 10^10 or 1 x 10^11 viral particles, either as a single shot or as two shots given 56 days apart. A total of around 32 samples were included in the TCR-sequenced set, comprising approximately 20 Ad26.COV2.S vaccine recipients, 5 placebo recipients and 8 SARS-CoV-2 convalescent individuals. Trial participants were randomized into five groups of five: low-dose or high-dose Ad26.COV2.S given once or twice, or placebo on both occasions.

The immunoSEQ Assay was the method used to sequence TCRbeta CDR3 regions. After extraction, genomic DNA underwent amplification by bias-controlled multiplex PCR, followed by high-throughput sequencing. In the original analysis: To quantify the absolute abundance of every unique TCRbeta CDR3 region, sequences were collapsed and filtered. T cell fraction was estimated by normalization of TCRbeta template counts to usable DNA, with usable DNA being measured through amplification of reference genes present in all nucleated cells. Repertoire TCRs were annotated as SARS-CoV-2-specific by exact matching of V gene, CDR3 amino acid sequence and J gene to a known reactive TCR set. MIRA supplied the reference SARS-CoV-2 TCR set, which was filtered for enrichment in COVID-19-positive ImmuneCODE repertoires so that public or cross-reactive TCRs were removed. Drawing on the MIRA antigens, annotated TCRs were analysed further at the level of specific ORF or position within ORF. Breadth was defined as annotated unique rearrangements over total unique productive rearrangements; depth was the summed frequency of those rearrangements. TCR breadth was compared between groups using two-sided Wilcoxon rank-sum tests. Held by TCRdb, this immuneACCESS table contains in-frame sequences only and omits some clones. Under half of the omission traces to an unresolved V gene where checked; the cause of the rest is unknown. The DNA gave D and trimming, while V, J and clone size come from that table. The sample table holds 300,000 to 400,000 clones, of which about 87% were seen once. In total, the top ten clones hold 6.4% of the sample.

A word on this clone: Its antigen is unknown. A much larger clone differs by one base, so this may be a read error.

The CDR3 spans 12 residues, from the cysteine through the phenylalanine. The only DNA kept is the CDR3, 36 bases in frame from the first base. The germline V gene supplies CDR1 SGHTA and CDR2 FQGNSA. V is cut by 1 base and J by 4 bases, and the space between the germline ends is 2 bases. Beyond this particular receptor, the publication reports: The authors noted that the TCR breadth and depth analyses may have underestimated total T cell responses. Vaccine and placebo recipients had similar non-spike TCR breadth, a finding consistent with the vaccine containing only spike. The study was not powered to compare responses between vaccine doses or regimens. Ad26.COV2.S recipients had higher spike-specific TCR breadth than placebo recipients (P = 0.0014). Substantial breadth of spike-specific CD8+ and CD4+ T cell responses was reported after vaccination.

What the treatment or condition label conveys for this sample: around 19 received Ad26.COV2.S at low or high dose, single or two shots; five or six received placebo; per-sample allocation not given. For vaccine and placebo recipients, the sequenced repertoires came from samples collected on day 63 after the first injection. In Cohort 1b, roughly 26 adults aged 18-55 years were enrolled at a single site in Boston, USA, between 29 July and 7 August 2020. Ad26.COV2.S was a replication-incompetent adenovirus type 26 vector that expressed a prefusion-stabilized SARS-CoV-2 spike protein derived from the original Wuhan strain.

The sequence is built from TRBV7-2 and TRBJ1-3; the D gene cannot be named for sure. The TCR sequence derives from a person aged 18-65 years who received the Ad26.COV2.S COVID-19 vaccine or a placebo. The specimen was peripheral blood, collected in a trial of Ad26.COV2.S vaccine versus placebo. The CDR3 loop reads CASSLDGNTIYF. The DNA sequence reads TGTGCCAGCAGCTTAGACGGAAACACCATATATTTT. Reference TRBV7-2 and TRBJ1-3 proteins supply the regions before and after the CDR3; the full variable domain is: GAGVSQSPSNKVTEKGKDVELRCDPISGHTALYWYRQSLGQGLEFLIYFQGNSAPDKSGLPSDRFSAERTGGSVSTLTIQRTQQEDSAVYLCASSLDGNTIYFGEGSWLTVV.